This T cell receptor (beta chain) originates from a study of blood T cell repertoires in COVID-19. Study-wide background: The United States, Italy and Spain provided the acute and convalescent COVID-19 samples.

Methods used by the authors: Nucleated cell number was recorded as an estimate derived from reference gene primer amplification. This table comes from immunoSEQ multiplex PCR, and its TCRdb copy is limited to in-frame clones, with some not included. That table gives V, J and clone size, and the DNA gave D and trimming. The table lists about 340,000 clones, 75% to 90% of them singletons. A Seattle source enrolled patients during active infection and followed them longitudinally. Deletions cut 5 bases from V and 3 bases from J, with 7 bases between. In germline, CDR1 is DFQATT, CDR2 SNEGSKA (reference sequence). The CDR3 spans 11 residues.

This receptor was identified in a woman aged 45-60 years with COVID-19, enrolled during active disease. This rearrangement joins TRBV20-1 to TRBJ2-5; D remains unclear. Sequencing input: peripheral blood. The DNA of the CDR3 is TGCAGTGCTTCCGGTAAAGAGACCCAGTACTTC. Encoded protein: CSASGKETQYF.